A single sample gave rise to the 10 T cell receptor beta chains below, sequenced in a study of blood T cell repertoires in COVID-19. The repertoire was sequenced with immunoSEQ multiplex PCR; TCRdb's copy has only in-frame clones and lacks some. In the table there are roughly 430,000 clones, around 90% of which are singletons. Sequenced: PBMCs or T cells enriched from blood (not recorded which). The receptors originated from a woman aged 40 to 50 with acute COVID-19.

The chain combines TRBV19 with TRBJ1-5; possibly TRBD1 for D (5 bases). Germline CDR1 is LNHDA and CDR2 is SQIVND (reference sequence). The CDR3 is 15 amino acids. The ends were cut back, 7 bases at V and 4 bases at J, with 17 bases in the middle. DNA of the CDR3: TGTGCCAGTACCCCGGTCTGGGGGGTGAATCAGCCCCAGCATTTT. Amino acid sequence: CASTPVWGVNQPQHF.

This chain joins TRBV2 and TRBJ2-2, with a weak D call TRBD1 (6 bases). Trimming removed 4 bases from V and 0 bases from J, with 15 bases in between. CDR1 SNHLY and CDR2 FYNNEI come from the germline V gene. The CDR3 spans 17 residues. CDR3 loop: CASSVRRQVANTGELFF. CDR3 DNA: TGTGCCAGCAGTGTCCGGAGACAGGTCGCGAACACCGGGGAGCTGTTTTTT. Supplemented by reference TRBV2 and TRBJ2-2, the full variable domain reads EPEVTQTPSHQVTQMGQEVILRCVPISNHLYFYWYRQILGQKVEFLVSFYNNEISEKSEIFDDQFSVERPDGSNFTLKIRSTKLEDSAMYFCASSVRRQVANTGELFFGEGSRLTVL.

The chain recombines TRBV5-1 with TRBJ1-1; 7 nucleotides match TRBD1. This CDR3 region has 13 residues. The germline gives CDR1 SGHRS, CDR2 YFSETQ. Losses at the gene ends were 7 bases for V and 3 bases for J; bases not matched to a gene: 6. DNA of the CDR3: TGCGCCAGCTCCAGGGGGGCGGACACTGAAGCTTTCTTT. It is translated as CASSRGADTEAFF.

The chain employs TRBV11-3 and TRBJ2-1, with TRBD2 matching 10 bases. Trimming cost V 1 base and J 8 bases; bases outside gene matches: 5. CDR1 SGHNT and CDR2 YENEEA come from the germline V gene. The CDR3 is 15 residues long. Written as DNA, the CDR3 is TGTGCCAGCAGCTTAGTGAGCGGGGGGGCCCATGAGCAGTTCTTC. It codes for CASSLVSGGAHEQFF.

This chain joins TRBV30 and TRBJ2-1; 7 nucleotides line up with TRBD1. Germline values: CDR1 GTSNPN, CDR2 SVGIG (reference sequence). CDR3 size: 16 residues. The trim removed 1 base at V and 0 bases at J, leaving 6 bases unmatched. The CDR3 bases are TGTGCCTGGAGTGCAAACAGGGGTAGCTCCTACAATGAGCAGTTCTTC. This translates into CAWSANRGSSYNEQFF.

This rearrangement joins TRBV15 to TRBJ2-1; D is possibly TRBD2 (5 bases). There are 14 residues in the CDR3. Germline V gives CDR1 LNHNV, CDR2 YYDKDF (reference sequence). V shed 0 bases and J shed 7 bases, with 10 bases lying between them. DNA of the CDR3: TGTGCCACCAGCAGAGACCTAGCTTTAAATGAGCAGTTCTTC. Translated, it gives CATSRDLALNEQFF. Based on the CDR3 plus reference TRBV15 and TRBJ2-1, the full variable domain is DAMVIQNPRYQVTQFGKPVTLSCSQTLNHNVMYWYQQKSSQAPKLLFHYYDKDFNNEADTPDNFQSRRPNTSFCFLDIRSPGLGDTAMYLCATSRDLALNEQFFGPGTRLTVL.

V gene TRBV29-1 combines with J gene TRBJ2-2; 7 bases align to TRBD1. Germline trimming cut 6 bases from V and 6 bases from J; bases unmatched to any gene: 13. The length of the CDR3 is 15 residues. Germline CDR1 SQVTM, CDR2 ANQGSEA. In DNA form, the CDR3 reads TGCAGCGTGACCAGGTCAGGGGGTAAAGCCGGGGAGCTGTTTTTT. Its protein is CSVTRSGGKAGELFF.

The chain links TRBV19 to TRBJ2-1; 12 bases fit TRBD2. Germline V lookup: CDR1 LNHDA, CDR2 SQIVND (reference sequence). The trim removed 5 bases at V and 6 bases at J, leaving 8 bases unmatched. The CDR3 runs 16 residues. The CDR3 loop reads CASSGKLAGGPNEQFF. DNA for the CDR3: TGTGCCAGTAGTGGAAAACTAGCGGGGGGCCCCAATGAGCAGTTCTTC. Looking up the rest from reference TRBV19 and TRBJ2-1 gives the full variable domain: DGGITQSPKYLFRKEGQNVTLSCEQNLNHDAMYWYRQDPGQGLRLIYYSQIVNDFQKGDIAEGYSVSREKKESFPLTVTSAQKNPTAFYLCASSGKLAGGPNEQFFGPGTRLTVL.

The table lists this clone with a count of one. The V and J genes are TRBV4-2 and TRBJ1-3; no definite D call. Germline V gene sequence: CDR1 LGHNA, CDR2 YNFKEQ. V gave up 1 base and J gave up 2 bases, with 12 bases separating them. The CDR3 runs 16 residues. CDR3 residues: CASSQVGPVAGNTIYF. CDR3 coding DNA: TGTGCCAGCAGCCAAGTTGGTCCGGTTGCTGGAAACACCATATATTTT.

The rearrangement uses TRBV2 and TRBJ1-1, with TRBD1 matching 7 bases. The CDR3 loop spans 14 amino acids. V lost 5 bases, J lost 3 bases, and 6 bases stayed unmatched. Looked up from germline, CDR1 is SNHLY and CDR2 is FYNNEI. Written as DNA, the CDR3 is TGTGCCAGCAGTAAGGGACAGATTTACACTGAAGCTTTCTTT. Its protein product is CASSKGQIYTEAFF.